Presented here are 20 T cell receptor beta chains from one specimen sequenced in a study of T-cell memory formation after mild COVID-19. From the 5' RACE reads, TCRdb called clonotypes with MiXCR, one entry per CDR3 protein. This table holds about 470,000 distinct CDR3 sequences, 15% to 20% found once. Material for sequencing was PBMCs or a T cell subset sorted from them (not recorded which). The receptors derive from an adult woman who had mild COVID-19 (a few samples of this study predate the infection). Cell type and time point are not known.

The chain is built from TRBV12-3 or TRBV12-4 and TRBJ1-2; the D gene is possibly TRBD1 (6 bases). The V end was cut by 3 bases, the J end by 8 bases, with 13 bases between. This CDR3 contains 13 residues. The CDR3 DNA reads TGTGCCAGCAGTTTTAGGGCAGGGGTCGGCTACACCTTC. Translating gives CASSFRAGVGYTF.

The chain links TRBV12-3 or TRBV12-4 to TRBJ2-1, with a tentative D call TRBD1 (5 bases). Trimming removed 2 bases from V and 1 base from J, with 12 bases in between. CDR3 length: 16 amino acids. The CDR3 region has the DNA TGTGCCAGCAGTTTAACCCAGGGTACGTCCTACAATGAGCAGTTCTTC. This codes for CASSLTQGTSYNEQFF.

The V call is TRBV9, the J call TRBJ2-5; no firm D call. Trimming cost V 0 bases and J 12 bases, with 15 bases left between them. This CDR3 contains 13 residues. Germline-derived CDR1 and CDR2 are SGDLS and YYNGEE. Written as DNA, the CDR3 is TGTGCCAGCAGCGTAGCTCTTCACCAGCAGGAGTACTTC. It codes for CASSVALHQQEYF.

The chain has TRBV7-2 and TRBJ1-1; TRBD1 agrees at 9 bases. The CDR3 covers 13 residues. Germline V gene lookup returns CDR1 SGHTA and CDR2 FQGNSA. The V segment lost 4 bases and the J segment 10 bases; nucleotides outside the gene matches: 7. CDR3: CASSYKTGGRAFF. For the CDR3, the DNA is TGTGCCAGCAGCTACAAGACAGGGGGAAGAGCTTTCTTT.

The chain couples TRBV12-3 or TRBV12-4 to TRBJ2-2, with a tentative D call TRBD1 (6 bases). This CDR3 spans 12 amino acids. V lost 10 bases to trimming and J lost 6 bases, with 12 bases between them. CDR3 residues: CAIRGAPGELFF. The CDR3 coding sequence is TGTGCCATCAGGGGCGCCCCCGGGGAGCTGTTTTTT.

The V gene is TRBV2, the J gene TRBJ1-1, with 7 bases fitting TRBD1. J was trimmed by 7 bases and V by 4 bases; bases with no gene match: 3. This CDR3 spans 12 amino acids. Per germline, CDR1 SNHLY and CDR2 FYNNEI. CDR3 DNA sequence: TGTGCCAGCAGTGCCCAGGGGGTTGAAGCTTTCTTT. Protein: CASSAQGVEAFF.

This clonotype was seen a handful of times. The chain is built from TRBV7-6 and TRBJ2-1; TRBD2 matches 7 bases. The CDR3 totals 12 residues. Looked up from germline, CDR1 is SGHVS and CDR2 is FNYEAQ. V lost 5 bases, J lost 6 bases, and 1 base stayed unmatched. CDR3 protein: CASSGGGNEQFF. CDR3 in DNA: TGTGCCAGCAGCGGCGGGGGCAATGAGCAGTTCTTC.

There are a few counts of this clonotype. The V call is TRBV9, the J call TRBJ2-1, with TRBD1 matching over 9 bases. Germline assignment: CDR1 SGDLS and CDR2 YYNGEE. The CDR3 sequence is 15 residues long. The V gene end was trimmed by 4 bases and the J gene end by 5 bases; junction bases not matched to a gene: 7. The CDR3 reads CASSTRDRANNEQFF. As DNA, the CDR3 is TGTGCCAGCAGCACCCGGGACAGGGCGAACAATGAGCAGTTCTTC.

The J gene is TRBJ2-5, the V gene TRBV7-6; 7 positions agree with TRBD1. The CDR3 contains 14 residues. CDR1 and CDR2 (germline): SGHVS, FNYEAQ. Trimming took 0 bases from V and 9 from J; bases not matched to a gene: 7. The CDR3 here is CASSLAGQLGAQYF. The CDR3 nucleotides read TGTGCCAGCAGCTTAGCGGGACAGCTAGGGGCCCAGTACTTC.

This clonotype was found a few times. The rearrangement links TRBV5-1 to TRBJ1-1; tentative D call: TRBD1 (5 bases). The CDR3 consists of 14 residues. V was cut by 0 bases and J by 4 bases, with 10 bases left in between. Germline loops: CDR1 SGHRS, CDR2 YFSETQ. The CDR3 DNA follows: TGCGCCAGCAGCTTGGCGCCAGGGTCCACTGAAGCTTTCTTT. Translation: CASSLAPGSTEAFF.

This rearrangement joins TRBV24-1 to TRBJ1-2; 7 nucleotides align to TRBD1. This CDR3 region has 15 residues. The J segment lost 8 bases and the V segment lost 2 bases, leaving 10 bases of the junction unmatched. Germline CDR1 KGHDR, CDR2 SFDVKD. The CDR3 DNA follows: TGTGCCACCAGTGATTCCTCGACAGGGTCGAGGGGCTACACCTTC. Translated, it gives CATSDSSTGSRGYTF.

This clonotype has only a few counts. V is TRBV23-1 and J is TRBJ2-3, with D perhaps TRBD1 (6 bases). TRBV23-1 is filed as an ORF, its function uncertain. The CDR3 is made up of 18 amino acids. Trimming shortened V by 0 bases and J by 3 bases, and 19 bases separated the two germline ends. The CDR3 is CASSQSGASGQTTDTQYF. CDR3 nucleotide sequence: TGCGCCAGCAGTCAATCGGGGGCCTCTGGACAAACGACAGATACGCAGTATTTT.

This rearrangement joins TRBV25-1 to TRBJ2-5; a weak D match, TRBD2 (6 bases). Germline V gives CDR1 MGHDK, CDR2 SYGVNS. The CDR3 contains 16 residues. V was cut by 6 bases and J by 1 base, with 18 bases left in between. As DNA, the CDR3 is TGTGCCAGCAGCGGAGGGTTCTCTCCCTTCCAAGAGACCCAGTACTTC. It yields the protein CASSGGFSPFQETQYF.

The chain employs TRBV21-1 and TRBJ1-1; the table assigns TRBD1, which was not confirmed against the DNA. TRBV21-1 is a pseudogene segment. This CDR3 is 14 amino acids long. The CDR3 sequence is CASSKVPGVTEAFF. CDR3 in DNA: TGTGCCAGCAGCAAAGTGCCGGGCGTCACTGAAGCTTTCTTT.

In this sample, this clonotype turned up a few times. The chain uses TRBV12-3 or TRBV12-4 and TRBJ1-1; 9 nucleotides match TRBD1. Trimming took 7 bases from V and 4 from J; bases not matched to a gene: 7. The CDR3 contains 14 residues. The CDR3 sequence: CASTAQGAGTEAFF. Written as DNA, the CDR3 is TGTGCCAGCACCGCACAGGGGGCGGGCACTGAAGCTTTCTTT.

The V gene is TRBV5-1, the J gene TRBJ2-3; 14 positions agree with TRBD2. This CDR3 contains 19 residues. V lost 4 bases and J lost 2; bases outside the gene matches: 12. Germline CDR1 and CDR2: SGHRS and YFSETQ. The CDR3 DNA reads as TGCGCCAGCAGCCAAGGGACTAGCGGGGGATCGGCCGACACAGATACGCAGTATTTT. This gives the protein CASSQGTSGGSADTDTQYF.

The CDR3 is CASSVFTTDTQYF. The CDR3 nucleotides read TGTGCCAGCAGTGTTTTCACTACAGATACGCAGTATTTT. The J gene is TRBJ2-3, the V gene TRBV2; D not certain. Per the germline V gene, CDR1 is SNHLY and CDR2 is FYNNEI. The CDR3 consists of 13 residues. Trimming stripped 4 bases from V and 3 bases from J, with 8 bases between.

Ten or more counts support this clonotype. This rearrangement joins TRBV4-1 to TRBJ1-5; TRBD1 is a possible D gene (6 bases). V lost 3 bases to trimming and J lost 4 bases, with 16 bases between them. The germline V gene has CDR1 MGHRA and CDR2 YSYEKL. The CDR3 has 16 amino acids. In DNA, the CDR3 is TGCGCCAGCAGCCAGCCAGGGCAGGGGAAGAATCAGCCCCAGCATTTT. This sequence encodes CASSQPGQGKNQPQHF.

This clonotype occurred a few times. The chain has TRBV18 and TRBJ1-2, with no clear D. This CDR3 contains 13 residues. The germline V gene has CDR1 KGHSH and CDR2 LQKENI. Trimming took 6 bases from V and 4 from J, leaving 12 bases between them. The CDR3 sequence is CASSKEVIYGYTF. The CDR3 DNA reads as TGTGCCAGCTCCAAGGAAGTAATCTATGGCTACACCTTC.

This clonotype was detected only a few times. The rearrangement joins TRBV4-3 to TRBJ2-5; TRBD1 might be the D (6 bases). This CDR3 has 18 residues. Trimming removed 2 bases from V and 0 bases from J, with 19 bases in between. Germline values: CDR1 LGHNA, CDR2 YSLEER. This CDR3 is CASSQRLPGTKYQETQYF. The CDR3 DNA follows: TGCGCCAGCAGCCAACGCTTGCCGGGGACAAAGTACCAAGAGACCCAGTACTTC.